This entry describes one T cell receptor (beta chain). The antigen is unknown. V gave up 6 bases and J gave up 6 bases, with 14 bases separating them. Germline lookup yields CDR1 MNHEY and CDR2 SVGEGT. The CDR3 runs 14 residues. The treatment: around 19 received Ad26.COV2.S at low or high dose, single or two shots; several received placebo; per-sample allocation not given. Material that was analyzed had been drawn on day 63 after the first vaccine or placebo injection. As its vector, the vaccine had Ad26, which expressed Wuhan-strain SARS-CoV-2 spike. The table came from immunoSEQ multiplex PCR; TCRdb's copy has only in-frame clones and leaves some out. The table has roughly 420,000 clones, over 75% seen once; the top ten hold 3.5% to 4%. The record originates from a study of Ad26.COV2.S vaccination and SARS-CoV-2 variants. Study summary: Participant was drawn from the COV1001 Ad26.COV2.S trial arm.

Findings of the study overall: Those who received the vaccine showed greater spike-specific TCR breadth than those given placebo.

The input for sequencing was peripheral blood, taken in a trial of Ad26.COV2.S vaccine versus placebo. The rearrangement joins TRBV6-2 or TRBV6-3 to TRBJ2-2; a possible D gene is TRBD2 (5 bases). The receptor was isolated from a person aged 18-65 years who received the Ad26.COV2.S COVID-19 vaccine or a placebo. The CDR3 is CASSLSRGSGELFF. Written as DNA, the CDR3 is TGTGCCAGCAGCCTGTCCCGAGGGTCCGGGGAGCTGTTTTTT.